The source of this T cell receptor beta chain is a study of blood T cell repertoires in COVID-19. Study-level information: The United States, Italy and Spain supplied acute and convalescent COVID-19 samples. Nucleic acid was either cDNA or gDNA, and it came from T cells, B-cell-depleted T cells, or PBMCs.

CDR1 SQVTM and CDR2 ANQGSEA come from the germline V gene. Trimming left V 3 bases short and J 0 bases short, with 9 bases between. CDR3 length: 13 amino acids. This clone has a handful of counts. Original handling: Nucleated cell counts were estimated from reference gene primer amplification. Profiling relied on immunoSEQ multiplex PCR, and the TCRdb table lists in-frame clones only, not all of them. V and J calls and clone size are those listed in that table; D and trimming were worked out from the DNA. The sample holds tens of thousands of clones, approximately 85% seen once. V usage is TRBV29-1 and J usage is TRBJ2-7; D may be TRBD1 (6 bases). The source of this sequence is a man aged 65 to 79 with acute or convalescent COVID-19. The sequenced sample consisted of peripheral blood. In nucleotides, the CDR3 is TGCAGCGTTGACAGGGGCGACTCCTACGAGCAGTACTTC. The encoded protein is CSVDRGDSYEQYF.